A selection of T cell receptor beta chains follows, all from one sample in a study of PD-1 blockade in mismatch repair-deficient tumors. Only in-frame clones appear in the TCRdb table, and some are missing; sequencing was by immunoSEQ multiplex PCR. The profile shows about 63,000 clones, about 87% of them singletons. This specimen was peripheral blood, taken 52 weeks after starting pembrolizumab. The source is an adult with mismatch repair-deficient cancer. CDR3s include the opening cysteine and the closing phenylalanine or tryptophan. The D gene is left open where the match is weak. Size values are once, few and many counts, or a class for expanded clones, and some rows have none.

clone size	D gene	CDR3 length	V gene	J gene	CDR3 DNA	CDR3 protein
NA	TRBD2	14	TRBV4-1	TRBJ2-1	TGCGCCAGCAGCCAACCCGGGACTAGCGGTGAGCAGTTCTTC	CASSQPGTSGEQFF
NA	NA	16	TRBV4-3	TRBJ2-3	TGCGCCAGCAGCCAAGTCCCCGACTACACCACAGATACGCAGTATTTT	CASSQVPDYTTDTQYF
NA	TRBD1	13	TRBV30	TRBJ2-7	TGTGCCTGGTCCCCCGGGACAGGGGACGAGCAGTACTTC	CAWSPGTGDEQYF
NA	NA	14	TRBV7-2	TRBJ2-2	TGTGCCAGCAGCTTTGGACAGAACACCGGGGAGCTGTTTTTT	CASSFGQNTGELFF
once	NA	13	TRBV29-1	TRBJ1-2	TGCAGCGTTCCATCGGACAGATTCTATGGCTACACCTTC	CSVPSDRFYGYTF
NA	TRBD1	14	TRBV27	TRBJ1-4	TGTGCCAGCAGTAAACAGGGGGCCCGGGAAAAACTGTTTTTT	CASSKQGAREKLFF
NA	NA	13	TRBV4-3	TRBJ2-7	TGCGCCAGCAGCCAAACAGACAGCTACGAGCAGTACTTC	CASSQTDSYEQYF
NA	NA	16	TRBV6-5	TRBJ2-2	TGTGCCAGCAGTTACGCCACTTGGGGTCCGGTCGGGGAGCTGTTTTTT	CASSYATWGPVGELFF
NA	NA	12	TRBV6-5	TRBJ2-7	TGTGCCAGCAGCAGACAAGGCATCGAGCAGTACTTC	CASSRQGIEQYF
NA	TRBD1	13	TRBV4-3	TRBJ1-2	TGCGCCAGCAGCCAGGACAGGGGGGGTGGCTACACCTTC	CASSQDRGGGYTF
NA	TRBD1	14	TRBV28	TRBJ1-2	TGTGCCAGCAGGCCGACAGGGGCACACTATGGCTACACCTTC	CASRPTGAHYGYTF
NA	TRBD2	14	TRBV10-1	TRBJ2-7	TGCGCCAGCAGTGAGGCCACTAGCGTCTACGAGCAGTACTTC	CASSEATSVYEQYF
once	TRBD2	17	TRBV6-1	TRBJ2-5	TGTGCCAGCAGTGGACCGGGACTAGCGGGAGCGAGGGAGACCCAGTACTTC	CASSGPGLAGARETQYF
NA	NA	14	TRBV9	TRBJ1-2	TGTGCCAGCAGCGGAGGGCCAGATAACTATGGCTACACCTTC	CASSGGPDNYGYTF
NA	NA	15	TRBV7-9	TRBJ2-1	TGTGCCAGCAGCTTACCCCGATTATCAGAGAATGAGCAGTTCTTC	CASSLPRLSENEQFF
once	NA	15	TRBV7-9	TRBJ2-5	TGTGCCAGCAGCCGCCCGGGGGCGATCCAAGAGACCCAGTACTTC	CASSRPGAIQETQYF
NA	TRBD2	15	TRBV4-1	TRBJ2-2	TGCGCCAGCAGCCAAACTAGCGTCAACACCGGGGAGCTGTTTTTT	CASSQTSVNTGELFF
NA	TRBD1	17	TRBV11-2	TRBJ1-2	TGTGCCAGCAGCTTACAAGGGGGCAGTCCCACTAACTATGGCTACACCTTC	CASSLQGGSPTNYGYTF
once	NA	13	TRBV5-8	TRBJ1-1	TGTGCCAGCAGCTTGGGGTGGAACACTGAAGCTTTCTTT	CASSLGWNTEAFF
NA	TRBD2	17	TRBV7-9	TRBJ2-1	TGTGCCAGCAGCTTACCGGGAGGGAGGAGCTCCTACAATGAGCAGTTCTTC	CASSLPGGRSSYNEQFF
NA	NA	14	TRBV18	TRBJ1-3	TGTGCCAGCGGCCGGCGGGCTAACGGAAACACCATATATTTT	CASGRRANGNTIYF
NA	TRBD1	14	TRBV30	TRBJ2-5	TGTGCCTGGAGTCCCGGGACAGGGGAAGAGACCCAGTACTTC	CAWSPGTGEETQYF
NA	NA	14	TRBV30	TRBJ2-5	TGTGCCTGGAGTGTGGGACCCAATCAAGAGACCCAGTACTTC	CAWSVGPNQETQYF
NA	NA	11	TRBV7-9	TRBJ2-7	TGTGCCAGCAAAGTGGGGAACGAGCAGTACTTC	CASKVGNEQYF
once	NA	14	TRBV7-6	TRBJ2-7	TGTGCCAGCAGCCTACCAGGGGCCTCCTACGAGCAGTACTTC	CASSLPGASYEQYF
NA	TRBD1	14	TRBV13	TRBJ2-7	TGTGCCAGCAGCTCACCGGACAGGGGCGACGAGCAGTACTTC	CASSSPDRGDEQYF
NA	NA	15	TRBV5-8	TRBJ2-1	TGTGCCAGCAGCCACCGCAGGGCTTCTTACAATGAGCAGTTCTTC	CASSHRRASYNEQFF
NA	NA	12	TRBV28	TRBJ2-3	TGTGCCAGCAGTTTAGTAGCGACAACGCAGTATTTT	CASSLVATTQYF
NA	NA	14	TRBV7-9	TRBJ2-4	TGTGCCAGCAGCTTAGGGCAGGGTGGGAACATTCAGTACTTC	CASSLGQGGNIQYF
NA	NA	15	TRBV7-8	TRBJ2-3	TGTGCCAGCAGCCAGCACAGGGCCCGCACAGATACGCAGTATTTT	CASSQHRARTDTQYF
few	TRBD1	14	TRBV4-1	TRBJ1-5	TGCGCCAGCAGCCGTGACAGGGGGAATCAGCCCCAGCATTTT	CASSRDRGNQPQHF
NA	TRBD1	19	TRBV10-2	TRBJ1-3	TGCGCCAGCAGTGGGGACAGGGATAAAAACACGAGCTCTGGAAACACCATATATTTT	CASSGDRDKNTSSGNTIYF
NA	NA	14	TRBV11-2	TRBJ2-3	TGTGCCAGCCTTGAAACGGGAGGCACAGATACGCAGTATTTT	CASLETGGTDTQYF
NA	NA	12	TRBV5-8	TRBJ2-4	TGTGCCAGCAGCTTGGCGCAGGACCTTCAGTACTTC	CASSLAQDLQYF
NA	TRBD1	16	TRBV27	TRBJ2-6	TGTGCCAGCAGTACAGGGGGGCCCTCTGGGGCCAACGTCCTGACTTTC	CASSTGGPSGANVLTF
NA	NA	14	TRBV27	TRBJ2-5	TGTGCCAGCAGTTTACGGCGGTACCAAGAGACCCAGTACTTC	CASSLRRYQETQYF
NA	TRBD1	17	TRBV19	TRBJ2-6	TGTGCCAGTACCGAACAGGGGGTCATCTCTGGGGCCAACGTCCTGACTTTC	CASTEQGVISGANVLTF
NA	NA	15	TRBV14	TRBJ2-7	TGTGCCAGCAGCCGGAGAGGCAGTGGCTCCTACGAGCAGTACTTC	CASSRRGSGSYEQYF
NA	TRBD2	16	TRBV5-1	TRBJ2-6	TGCGCCAGCAGGCTGGCGGGGGTAACGGGGGCCAACGTCCTGACTTTC	CASRLAGVTGANVLTF
NA	TRBD2	16	TRBV18	TRBJ2-2	TGTGCCAGCTCACAAACCGGGACTAGCGGGACCGGGGAGCTGTTTTTT	CASSQTGTSGTGELFF
once	NA	16	TRBV28	TRBJ1-4	TGTGCCAGCAGCCCGGGGGGGGCTTGGACTAATGAAAAACTGTTTTTT	CASSPGGAWTNEKLFF
NA	TRBD2	15	TRBV7-3	TRBJ2-1	TGTGCCAGCAGCCCAGGACTAGCAACCTACAATGAGCAGTTCTTC	CASSPGLATYNEQFF
NA	TRBD2	16	TRBV10-3	TRBJ2-1	TGTGCCATCACCAAGACCTTGGGGGCGGGAGGCAATGAGCAGTTCTTC	CAITKTLGAGGNEQFF
NA	NA	15	TRBV5-1	TRBJ2-1	TGCGCCAGCAGCTTGGGCGGGACCTTCAACAATGAGCAGTTCTTC	CASSLGGTFNNEQFF
NA	TRBD1	14	TRBV7-9	TRBJ2-5	TGTGCCAGCAGACGGGGACAGGGTAAAGAGACCCAGTACTTC	CASRRGQGKETQYF
NA	TRBD2	15	TRBV7-4	TRBJ2-1	TGTGCCAGCAGCGTAACGCTAGCGGGTTACAATGAGCAGTTCTTC	CASSVTLAGYNEQFF